Each of the 13 T cell receptor beta chains below was sequenced from the same sample in a study of blood T cell repertoires in COVID-19. Profiling relied on immunoSEQ multiplex PCR, and the TCRdb table lists in-frame clones only, not all of them. Found here are 250,000 or so clones, 83% of them singletons; the top ten hold less than 6.5%. Sequencing was done on a sample of peripheral blood. These receptors were taken from a human donor in a cohort sampled during active COVID-19.

This clone was seen ten or more times. The chain recombines TRBV5-1 with TRBJ1-2, with a possible D match to TRBD1 (5 bases). This CDR3 spans 15 amino acids. The germline gives CDR1 SGHRS, CDR2 YFSETQ. V lost 4 bases and J lost 6, with 19 bases in between. The CDR3 spells CASSRDSPYTDGYTF. In DNA, the CDR3 is TGCGCCAGCAGCCGCGACAGTCCCTATACGGATGGCTACACCTTC.

In DNA, the CDR3 is TGCGCCAGCAGCCCGAGGACTAGCGGGGGCGAGCAGTACTTC. Translating it yields CASSPRTSGGEQYF. The rearrangement links TRBV5-1 to TRBJ2-7; TRBD2 aligns across 13 bases. This CDR3 has 14 amino acids. V shed 4 bases and J 6 bases; nucleotides not matched to a gene: 4. CDR1 is SGHRS, CDR2 YFSETQ, per germline.

This sequence joins TRBV18 and TRBJ1-2; 8 bases agree with TRBD1. Germline assignment: CDR1 KGHSH and CDR2 LQKENI. J gave up 8 bases and V 1 base, and 9 bases lay outside the gene matches. CDR3 size: 15 residues. The CDR3 region has the DNA TGTGCCAGCTCACCACGCAGGGGGCGCCAGGCCGGCTACACCTTC. This sequence encodes CASSPRRGRQAGYTF.

This chain uses TRBV5-4 with TRBJ2-3; 9 nucleotides line up with TRBD2. After removal of 0 bases from V and 3 bases from J, the junction contained 5 bases not matched to a gene. This CDR3 has 16 residues. From germline, CDR1 is SGHNT and CDR2 YYREEE (reference sequence). For the CDR3, the DNA is TGTGCCAGCAGCTTGGAAAAGGGACTAGCAACAGATACGCAGTATTTT. It yields the protein CASSLEKGLATDTQYF.

This chain links TRBV7-6 with TRBJ2-1; the match to TRBD1 covers 9 bases. The germline V gene encodes CDR1 SGHVS and CDR2 FNYEAQ. V gave up 5 bases and J gave up 2 bases; unmatched junction bases: 4. This CDR3 has 15 residues. The CDR3 protein is CASSRQGEAYNEQFF. DNA for the CDR3: TGTGCCAGCAGCCGACAGGGGGAGGCCTACAATGAGCAGTTCTTC.

The chain uses TRBV28 and TRBJ2-4; 9 nucleotides align to TRBD1. This CDR3 contains 17 residues. J gave up 3 bases and V 5 bases, and 11 bases lay outside the gene matches. Germline V gives CDR1 MDHEN, CDR2 SYDVKM. CDR3 in amino acids: CASSKLSGTGYKNIQYF. CDR3 DNA sequence: TGTGCCAGCAGTAAACTATCCGGGACAGGGTACAAAAACATTCAGTACTTC.

The chain couples TRBV18 to TRBJ2-1; D unclear. V lost 2 bases and J 6 bases, leaving 11 bases between the germline ends. CDR1 KGHSH and CDR2 LQKENI come from the germline V gene. The CDR3 length is 14 residues. The CDR3, as DNA: TGTGCCAGCTCACCAGCGATCTCTTTCAATGAGCAGTTCTTC. This gives the protein CASSPAISFNEQFF.

V gene TRBV3-1 (or the pseudogene TRBV3-2) combines with J gene TRBJ2-3, with TRBD1 matching 10 bases. V was clipped by 4 bases and J by 8 bases; unmatched bases: 0. The CDR3 runs 12 residues. Germline V CDR1 and CDR2: LGHDT, YNNKEL (reference sequence). The CDR3 DNA follows: TGTGCCAGCAGCCGACAGGGGGCTACGCAGTATTTT. Protein sequence: CASSRQGATQYF.

This clone is a singleton in its sample. This chain connects TRBV7-2 to TRBJ2-1; 9 bases are shared with TRBD1. The CDR3 sequence is 15 residues long. The J segment lost 5 bases and the V segment lost 4 bases, leaving 6 bases of the junction unmatched. Germline lookup yields CDR1 SGHTA and CDR2 FQGNSA. CDR3 sequence (DNA): TGTGCCAGCAGCTGGACAGGGGAGAGCGACAATGAGCAGTTCTTC. Its protein product is CASSWTGESDNEQFF. Together with reference TRBV7-2 and TRBJ2-1, the CDR3 gives the full variable domain: GAGVSQSPSNKVTEKGKDVELRCDPISGHTALYWYRQSLGQGLEFLIYFQGNSAPDKSGLPSDRFSAERTGGSVSTLTIQRTQQEDSAVYLCASSWTGESDNEQFFGPGTRLTVL.

The rearrangement uses TRBV2 and TRBJ1-4; D perhaps matches TRBD1 (5 bases). Germline V CDR1 and CDR2: SNHLY, FYNNEI. The V gene lost 10 bases and the J gene lost 8 bases, with 14 bases spanning the gap. The CDR3 spans 12 residues. The CDR3 reads CATSRDEEKLFF. For the CDR3, the DNA is TGTGCCACCTCCAGGGATGAAGAAAAACTGTTTTTT.

The chain combines TRBV5-4 with TRBJ1-2; perhaps TRBD1 as D (6 bases). The CDR3 extends over 14 amino acids. Trimming shortened V by 4 bases and J by 3 bases, and 13 bases separated the two germline ends. The germline V gene encodes CDR1 SGHNT and CDR2 YYREEE (reference sequence). The CDR3 DNA reads as TGTGCCAGCAGCATTCAGGGGCGAGACTATGGCTACACCTTC. It encodes CASSIQGRDYGYTF.

J is TRBJ1-1 and V is TRBV5-1; D gene unclear. This CDR3 comprises 12 residues. V was trimmed by 5 bases and J by 8 bases, leaving 13 bases between them. In germline, CDR1 is SGHRS, CDR2 YFSETQ. The CDR3 loop is CASRDSGIEAFF. The CDR3 DNA reads TGCGCCAGCAGAGACTCCGGAATCGAAGCTTTCTTT.

The gene calls are TRBV20-1 and TRBJ1-2; D call uncertain. Trimming pared 5 bases from V and 3 bases from J, leaving 4 bases between. The CDR3 is 10 residues long. Germline V gene sequence: CDR1 DFQATT, CDR2 SNEGSKA (reference sequence). Here the CDR3 DNA reads TGCAGTGCTTCCGACTATGGCTACACCTTC. Translated, it gives CSASDYGYTF.